Each of the 21 T cell receptor beta chains below was sequenced from the same sample in a study of shared clonotypes between healthy human individuals. Terminally differentiated effector memory CD45RA+ cells were excluded from the naive CD8 cells, which were CD45RO-negative and positively selected for CCR7. Data came from immunoSEQ multiplex PCR; TCRdb stores just in-frame clones and leaves some out. Here the sample spans some 2,100,000 clones, approximately 94% being singletons. Sequencing was performed on naive CD8+ T cells from PBMCs. These receptors came from a man between 18 and 29 years old in good health. Some clones in this sample may be carry-over from other donors' samples.

This chain uses TRBV6-6 with TRBJ2-3; D remains ambiguous. CDR3 length equals 11 residues. Trimming took off 8 bases at V and 11 bases at J, with 14 bases between the two ends. CDR1 and CDR2 from the germline V gene are MNHNY and SVGAGI (reference sequence). CDR3 sequence reads: CASGPPQGQYF. CDR3 nucleotides: TGTGCCAGCGGACCTCCCCAAGGGCAGTATTTT.

This clone has only one observation. Within the sample, other DNA sequences also encode this same CDR3. V usage is TRBV6-5 and J usage is TRBJ2-7, with 7 positions matching TRBD2. There are 11 residues in the CDR3. CDR1 is MNHEY, CDR2 SVGAGI, per germline. V dropped 6 bases and J dropped 6; count of bases not matched to a gene: 2. This CDR3 is CASSPGGEQYF. The CDR3 nucleotides are TGTGCCAGCAGCCCGGGGGGCGAGCAGTACTTC.

Comment on this clone: This sample also contains other DNA sequences that code for the same CDR3. The CDR3 protein is CASSSAGASYEQYF. The CDR3 DNA reads as TGTGCCAGCAGCTCCGCTGGGGCCTCCTACGAGCAGTACTTC. The rearrangement links TRBV7-9 to TRBJ2-7, with D perhaps matching TRBD1 (5 bases). V shed 4 bases and J shed 0 bases, with 10 bases lying between them. From germline, CDR1 is SEHNR and CDR2 FQNEAQ (reference sequence). This CDR3 is built from 14 residues. Supplemented by reference TRBV7-9 and TRBJ2-7, the full variable domain reads DTGVSQNPRHKITKRGQNVTFRCDPISEHNRLYWYRQTLGQGPEFLTYFQNEAQLEKSRLLSDRFSAERPKGSFSTLEIQRTEQGDSAMYLCASSSAGASYEQYFGPGTRLTVT.

For the CDR3, the DNA is TGTGCCAGCAGTTTGAACCCCGGGACTAGTCCCTACAATGAGCAGTTCTTC. As protein: CASSLNPGTSPYNEQFF. This chain connects TRBV27 to TRBJ2-1; TRBD2 matches at 8 bases. This CDR3 has 17 amino acids. Germline V gives CDR1 MNHEY, CDR2 SMNVEV (reference sequence). Losses at the gene ends were 3 bases for V and 2 bases for J; bases not matched to a gene: 9.

The chain carries TRBV5-1 and TRBJ2-7, with a possible D match to TRBD1 (6 bases). Trimming pared 4 bases from V and 2 bases from J, leaving 22 bases between. Per germline, CDR1 SGHRS and CDR2 YFSETQ. CDR3 length: 17 amino acids. CDR3 DNA: TGCGCCAGCAGCCCCCCCTCCGTTGGCCGGGACACCTACGAGCAGTACTTC. Translation: CASSPPSVGRDTYEQYF.

In nucleotides, the CDR3 is TGCAGCGCGGCGGCGGGGAATGAGCAGTTCTTC. The encoded protein is CSAAAGNEQFF. The chain joins TRBV29-1 to TRBJ2-1; a weak D match, TRBD2 (6 bases). Germline V gene sequence: CDR1 SQVTM, CDR2 ANQGSEA. The CDR3 loop spans 11 amino acids. Trimming stripped 7 bases from V and 7 bases from J, with 11 bases between.

V and J are TRBV4-3 and TRBJ1-5; D uncertain. Germline V gene lookup returns CDR1 LGHNA and CDR2 YSLEER. Trimming shortened V by 0 bases and J by 4 bases, and 10 bases separated the two germline ends. The length of the CDR3 is 15 residues. CDR3 in amino acids: CASSQEGSLNQPQHF. In DNA, the CDR3 is TGCGCCAGCAGCCAAGAGGGATCCTTAAATCAGCCCCAGCATTTT.

The CDR3 bases are TGTGCCAGCAGCCCTGGAAACTTAGGCTACACCTTC. It encodes CASSPGNLGYTF. The rearrangement links TRBV5-6 to TRBJ1-2, with unresolved D. Trimming took 4 bases from V and 8 from J, leaving 12 bases between them. Germline V lookup: CDR1 SGHDT, CDR2 YYEEEE. CDR3 length equals 12 residues.

In its sample, this clone was seen once. This chain's CDR3 is CASSQDREGYTF. DNA of the CDR3: TGTGCCAGCAGTCAGGACAGGGAGGGCTACACCTTC. The chain recombines TRBV28 with TRBJ1-2, with 8 nucleotides matching TRBD1. CDR3 length: 12 residues. The trim removed 5 bases at V and 8 bases at J, leaving 4 bases unmatched. Germline loops: CDR1 MDHEN, CDR2 SYDVKM.

The genes are TRBV7-9 and TRBJ1-2; D might be TRBD1 (5 bases). Trimming removed 5 bases at V and 0 bases at J, with 13 bases between. Germline V lookup: CDR1 SEHNR, CDR2 FQNEAQ (reference sequence). The length of the CDR3 is 15 residues. In DNA form, the CDR3 reads TGTGCCAGCAGCCTGACCGGGGGGGCTAACTATGGCTACACCTTC. Translation gives CASSLTGGANYGYTF. Together with reference TRBV7-9 and TRBJ1-2, the CDR3 gives the full variable domain: DTGVSQNPRHKITKRGQNVTFRCDPISEHNRLYWYRQTLGQGPEFLTYFQNEAQLEKSRLLSDRFSAERPKGSFSTLEIQRTEQGDSAMYLCASSLTGGANYGYTFGSGTRLTVV.

The chain carries TRBV7-8 and TRBJ1-5, with D perhaps TRBD1 (5 bases). The germline CDR1 and CDR2 sequences are SGHVS and FQNEAQ. The CDR3 runs to 17 residues. V was pared by 4 bases and J by 0 bases, with 16 bases between. The CDR3 nucleotides are TGTGCCAGCAGCTCTGACAGATTTCTCGGTAGCAATCAGCCCCAGCATTTT. It encodes CASSSDRFLGSNQPQHF.

The chain joins TRBV11-2 to TRBJ2-7; TRBD2 matches 13 bases. CDR3 length: 16 amino acids. Per the germline V gene, CDR1 is SGHAT and CDR2 is FQNNGV. The ends lost 5 bases at V and 4 bases at J; junction bases unmatched: 8. The CDR3 region has the DNA TGTGCCAGCAGCGGGAAGGGACTAGCGGGACCTTACGAGCAGTACTTC. This gives the protein CASSGKGLAGPYEQYF. The complete variable domain, with remaining parts taken from reference TRBV11-2 and TRBJ2-7, reads EAGVAQSPRYKIIEKRQSVAFWCNPISGHATLYWYQQILGQGPKLLIQFQNNGVVDDSQLPKDRFSAERLKGVDSTLKIQPAKLEDSAVYLCASSGKGLAGPYEQYFGPGTRLTVT.

This clone came up once. This chain uses TRBV9 with TRBJ2-1; TRBD2 matches at 10 bases. The CDR3 totals 15 residues. Trimming took 2 bases from V and 7 from J; bases not matched to a gene: 6. Per the germline V gene, CDR1 is SGDLS and CDR2 is YYNGEE. The CDR3, as DNA: TGTGCCAGCAGCGTCCTAGCGGGAGTCGGGAATGAGCAGTTCTTC. It yields the protein CASSVLAGVGNEQFF.

The chain is built from TRBV6-1 and TRBJ2-5; 7 bases agree with TRBD2. The V and J ends lost 9 bases and 3 bases, in that order; junction bases with no gene match: 13. Germline CDR1 is MNHNS and CDR2 is SASEGT. This CDR3 spans 15 amino acids. CDR3 nucleotide sequence: TGTGCCAGTCCCCCCCCGGGGGGAGGGGAAGAGACCCAGTACTTC. It codes for CASPPPGGGEETQYF.

V and J are TRBV9 and TRBJ2-1; D perhaps matches TRBD2 (6 bases). The CDR3 covers 14 residues. Germline assignment: CDR1 SGDLS and CDR2 YYNGEE. V gave up 2 bases and J gave up 8 bases, with 14 bases separating them. The CDR3 coding sequence is TGTGCCAGCAGCGTGGGGGGAGGTTCGGATGAGCAGTTCTTC. Its translation is CASSVGGGSDEQFF.

The genes are TRBV4-3 and TRBJ2-1; D is perhaps TRBD2 (6 bases). Trimming removed 0 bases from V and 7 bases from J, with 16 bases in between. CDR1 and CDR2 from the germline V gene are LGHNA and YSLEER. There are 16 residues in the CDR3. In DNA form, the CDR3 reads TGCGCCAGCAGCCAAGAAGGAATAGCGGAACTTAATGAGCAGTTCTTC. Protein: CASSQEGIAELNEQFF.

The J gene is TRBJ2-7, the V gene TRBV30, with TRBD1 matching 10 bases. Trimming cost V 0 bases and J 6 bases; bases outside gene matches: 5. The CDR3 is made up of 14 amino acids. Germline CDR1 is GTSNPN and CDR2 is SVGIG (reference sequence). CDR3 in DNA: TGTGCCTGGAGTGTGCGACAGGGGGCCCGCGAGCAGTACTTC. It is translated as CAWSVRQGAREQYF.

This CDR3 is CAWTTLGTGDFGGREKLFF. The CDR3 bases are TGTGCCTGGACCACCCTCGGGACAGGGGATTTTGGGGGTCGTGAAAAACTGTTTTTT. The chain combines TRBV30 with TRBJ1-4; 10 positions match TRBD1. This CDR3 has 19 amino acids. The J segment lost 7 bases and the V segment lost 4 bases, leaving 21 bases of the junction unmatched. Germline V gene data show CDR1 as GTSNPN and CDR2 as SVGIG (reference sequence).

The chain is built from TRBV29-1 and TRBJ1-1; possible D gene TRBD1, 6 bases. Trimming removed 6 bases from V and 6 bases from J, with 14 bases in between. Looked up from germline, CDR1 is SQVTM and CDR2 is ANQGSEA. This CDR3 is built from 12 residues. CDR3 sequence (DNA): TGCAGCGTCAGGGACAATATCCCTGAAGCTTTCTTT. Protein sequence: CSVRDNIPEAFF. The entire variable domain, with the rest obtained from reference TRBV29-1 and TRBJ1-1, is as follows: SAVISQKPSRDICQRGTSLTIQCQVDSQVTMMFWYRQQPGQSLTLIATANQGSEATYESGFVIDKFPISRPNLTFSTLTVSNMSPEDSSIYLCSVRDNIPEAFFGQGTRLTVV.

Worth noting for this clone: The sample contains more than one DNA sequence encoding this CDR3. The rearrangement joins TRBV4-1 to TRBJ1-1; tentatively, D is TRBD1 (5 bases). V was clipped by 1 base and J by 0 bases, with 9 bases between them. Germline CDR1 and CDR2: MGHRA and YSYEKL. CDR3 length: 15 amino acids. The CDR3 is CASSQGPGLNTEAFF. The CDR3 DNA reads as TGCGCCAGCAGCCAAGGACCGGGACTGAACACTGAAGCTTTCTTT.

V is TRBV9 and J is TRBJ1-1, with 8 nucleotides matching TRBD1. Germline V lookup: CDR1 SGDLS, CDR2 YYNGEE. With 3 bases clipped from V and 6 bases from J, the junction kept 10 bases outside the gene matches. The length of the CDR3 is 15 residues. The CDR3 DNA sequence: TGTGCCAGCAGCGAGTCAGGGGGCGGTAGGTCTGAAGCTTTCTTT. Protein sequence: CASSESGGGRSEAFF.